These 20 T cell receptor beta chains were all obtained from the same sample, sequenced in a study of Ad26.COV2.S vaccination and SARS-CoV-2 variants. The protocol was immunoSEQ multiplex PCR, while the TCRdb copy is restricted to in-frame clones and leaves out a portion. Of approximately 300,000 clones in the sample, around four fifths are singletons; the top ten hold 2.1%. Indicated treatment: roughly 20 received Ad26.COV2.S at low or high dose, single or two shots; five or six received placebo; per-sample allocation not given. Sampling occurred on day 63 after the first vaccine or placebo injection. The sequenced sample was peripheral blood, obtained in a trial of Ad26.COV2.S vaccine versus placebo. These receptors were collected from a person aged 18-65 years who received the Ad26.COV2.S COVID-19 vaccine or a placebo.

The chain recombines TRBV11-3 with TRBJ1-6; TRBD1 agrees at 8 bases. The CDR3 contains 14 residues. Per the germline V gene, CDR1 is SGHNT and CDR2 is YENEEA. The trim removed 3 bases at V and 7 bases at J, leaving 2 bases unmatched. The CDR3 loop reads CASSLDRENSPLHF. The CDR3 region has the DNA TGTGCCAGCAGCTTGGACAGGGAGAATTCACCCCTCCACTTT.

The CDR3 nucleotides are TGTGCCAGCTCACCACTCGGACAGGGGACAGATACGCAGTATTTT. Translated: CASSPLGQGTDTQYF. The chain employs TRBV18 and TRBJ2-3; 9 positions agree with TRBD1. Looked up from germline, CDR1 is KGHSH and CDR2 is LQKENI. Trimming at V came to 1 base and at J to 3 bases, leaving 2 bases not matched to a gene. This CDR3 comprises 15 residues.

This sequence joins TRBV6-7 and TRBJ1-1; 10 positions match TRBD1. TRBV6-7 is an ORF for which the function is uncertain. With V trimmed by 5 bases and J by 0 bases, 9 bases remained unmatched. The CDR3 extends over 17 amino acids. CDR3: CASSEPGTGAMNTEAFF. The CDR3 bases are TGTGCCAGCAGTGAACCCGGGACAGGGGCTATGAACACTGAAGCTTTCTTT.

CDR3 DNA: TGTGCCAGCAGCTCCCCTTCGTCGTTTACGCAGTATTTT. As protein: CASSSPSSFTQYF. The chain joins TRBV7-9 to TRBJ2-3; D is uncertain. Germline V gene sequence: CDR1 SEHNR, CDR2 FQNEAQ (reference sequence). The CDR3 sequence is 13 residues long. V shed 4 bases and J shed 8 bases, with 13 bases lying between them.

In this sample, this clone turned up a few times. The CDR3 sequence is CASSVQGARQPQHF. The CDR3, as DNA: TGTGCCAGCAGCGTACAGGGGGCGAGGCAGCCCCAGCATTTT. The V gene is TRBV5-4, the J gene TRBJ1-5; TRBD1 aligns across 9 bases. CDR1 is SGHNT and CDR2 is YYREEE in the germline V gene (reference sequence). V lost 4 bases to trimming and J lost 7 bases; unmatched junction nucleotides: 6. The CDR3 is 14 amino acids.

The rearrangement joins TRBV5-6 to TRBJ1-1; weak D call: TRBD1 (6 bases). The CDR3 totals 17 residues. The V and J ends lost 1 base and 2 bases respectively, with 18 bases between them. Germline-derived CDR1 and CDR2 are SGHDT and YYEEEE. The CDR3, as DNA: TGTGCCAGCAGCTTGACAGGGAGAGGAGTCGTAAACACTGAAGCTTTCTTT. This codes for CASSLTGRGVVNTEAFF.

The chain carries TRBV18 and TRBJ1-6; TRBD1 might be the D (6 bases). The V end lost 10 bases, the J end lost 8 bases, and 18 bases lay between the germline ends. From germline, CDR1 is KGHSH and CDR2 LQKENI. The CDR3 sequence is 14 residues long. The CDR3 DNA follows: TGTGCCACCAGAATGGGGGGGCAGTATTCACCCCTCCACTTT. Encoded protein: CATRMGGQYSPLHF.

The chain uses TRBV5-1 and TRBJ2-7; D is possibly TRBD1 (6 bases). CDR1 is SGHRS, CDR2 YFSETQ, per germline. The CDR3 is 16 residues long. Trimming left V 3 bases short and J 2 bases short, with 18 bases between. DNA of the CDR3: TGCGCCAGCAGCTCAGGCCTCCGGGACACAACCTACGAGCAGTACTTC. This sequence encodes CASSSGLRDTTYEQYF.

This clone was counted between two and nine times. The rearrangement joins TRBV6-5 to TRBJ1-4; TRBD1 matches 9 bases. The trim removed 0 bases at V and 7 bases at J, leaving 3 bases unmatched. The CDR3 is made up of 15 amino acids. In germline, CDR1 is MNHEY, CDR2 SVGAGI. The CDR3 is CASSYSSTGGEKLFF. DNA of the CDR3: TGTGCCAGCAGTTACTCTTCGACAGGGGGTGAAAAACTGTTTTTT.

The rearrangement joins TRBV9 to TRBJ2-1, with TRBD2 identical over 12 bases. V trimming: 3 bases; J trimming: 10 bases; junction bases outside the gene matches: 8. This CDR3 is 15 amino acids long. Germline-derived CDR1 and CDR2 are SGDLS and YYNGEE. The CDR3 DNA sequence: TGTGCCAGCAGCGCCACCGGGACTAGCGGGTCCGAGCAGTTCTTC. It codes for CASSATGTSGSEQFF.

V is TRBV12-5 and J is TRBJ2-3; a weak D match, TRBD2 (5 bases). Per germline, CDR1 LGHNT and CDR2 FRNRAP. This CDR3 has 13 residues. Trimming left V 4 bases short and J 2 bases short, with 7 bases between. CDR3 DNA: TGTGCTAGTGGTTCGACTAACACAGATACGCAGTATTTT. Protein sequence: CASGSTNTDTQYF.

The genes are TRBV7-9 and TRBJ1-2, with 7 bases lining up with TRBD1. Germline lookup yields CDR1 SEHNR and CDR2 FQNEAQ (reference sequence). The CDR3 runs 15 residues. The V and J ends lost 5 bases and 4 bases, in that order; junction bases with no gene match: 10. The CDR3 reads CASSQGQGVLYGYTF. The CDR3 DNA reads as TGTGCCAGCAGCCAAGGCCAGGGGGTTCTCTATGGCTACACCTTC. The full variable domain, its missing parts supplied by reference TRBV7-9 and TRBJ1-2, is DTGVSQNPRHKITKRGQNVTFRCDPISEHNRLYWYRQTLGQGPEFLTYFQNEAQLEKSRLLSDRFSAERPKGSFSTLEIQRTEQGDSAMYLCASSQGQGVLYGYTFGSGTRLTVV.

This chain joins TRBV11-2 and TRBJ1-3; D not resolved. The V end lost 1 base, the J end lost 0 bases, and 4 bases lay between the germline ends. The CDR3 sequence is 14 residues long. Germline CDR1 reads SGHAT; CDR2 reads FQNNGV. The CDR3 region is CASSLASSGNTIYF. For the CDR3, the DNA is TGTGCCAGCAGCTTAGCTAGCTCTGGAAACACCATATATTTT.

The V call is TRBV19, the J call TRBJ2-7; possible D gene TRBD1, 6 bases. Trimming shortened V by 6 bases and J by 2 bases, and 14 bases separated the two germline ends. Germline-derived CDR1 and CDR2 are LNHDA and SQIVND (reference sequence). The CDR3 is 14 amino acids. The DNA of the CDR3 is TGTGCCAGTAGAAAAAGAGGGGGAACCTACGAGCAGTACTTC. This gives the protein CASRKRGGTYEQYF.

A note on this clone: The sample contains more than one DNA sequence encoding this CDR3. This chain joins TRBV27 and TRBJ1-2, with TRBD1 as a possible D gene (5 bases). Germline CDR1 MNHEY, CDR2 SMNVEV (reference sequence). V shed 3 bases and J shed 7 bases, with 12 bases lying between them. The CDR3 has 13 amino acids. CDR3 DNA: TGTGCCAGCAGTTTGCTGGAAGGGGCTGGCTACACCTTC. Protein product: CASSLLEGAGYTF.

The CDR3 DNA reads TGTGCCAGCAGCTTACCGGGACAAATGAACACTGAAGCTTTCTTT. Translated, it gives CASSLPGQMNTEAFF. This sequence joins TRBV7-9 and TRBJ1-1, with TRBD1 as a possible D gene (6 bases). The CDR3 length is 15 residues. Trimming pared 2 bases from V and 0 bases from J, leaving 10 bases between. The germline gives CDR1 SEHNR, CDR2 FQNEAQ (reference sequence). Looking up the rest from reference TRBV7-9 and TRBJ1-1 gives the full variable domain: DTGVSQNPRHKITKRGQNVTFRCDPISEHNRLYWYRQTLGQGPEFLTYFQNEAQLEKSRLLSDRFSAERPKGSFSTLEIQRTEQGDSAMYLCASSLPGQMNTEAFFGQGTRLTVV.

The chain employs TRBV9 and TRBJ1-1, with unresolved D. V was trimmed by 0 bases and J by 1 base, leaving 7 bases between them. CDR1 is SGDLS, CDR2 YYNGEE, per germline. This CDR3 contains 14 residues. The CDR3 spells CASSVVAENTEAFF. CDR3 in DNA: TGTGCCAGCAGCGTAGTCGCGGAGAACACTGAAGCTTTCTTT.

This chain joins TRBV3-1 (or the pseudogene TRBV3-2) and TRBJ1-2; 10 bases agree with TRBD1. Trimming cost V 4 bases and J 8 bases; bases outside gene matches: 13. Germline V lookup: CDR1 LGHDT, CDR2 YNNKEL (reference sequence). The CDR3 consists of 16 residues. For the CDR3, the DNA is TGTGCCAGCAGCCCAAATTGGGACAGGGGCGCTGGGGGCTACACCTTC. This encodes CASSPNWDRGAGGYTF.

The chain carries TRBV7-9 and TRBJ2-7; perhaps TRBD2 as D (6 bases). CDR3 length: 14 residues. V lost 6 bases and J 3 bases, leaving 15 bases between the germline ends. CDR1 is SEHNR and CDR2 is FQNEAQ in the germline V gene (reference sequence). DNA for the CDR3: TGTGCCAGCAGTTCGGCCGGGACTCTCTACGAGCAGTACTTC. This sequence encodes CASSSAGTLYEQYF.

The V gene is TRBV6-2 or TRBV6-3, the J gene TRBJ2-2; 8 bases line up with TRBD1. The CDR3 loop spans 15 amino acids. CDR1 is MNHEY and CDR2 is SVGEGT in the germline V gene. Germline trimming cut 0 bases from V and 6 bases from J; bases unmatched to any gene: 3. The CDR3 region is CASSYSIQGAGELFF. CDR3 nucleotides: TGTGCCAGCAGTTACTCGATACAGGGGGCCGGGGAGCTGTTTTTT.